These 23 T cell receptor beta chains originate from one sample sequenced in a study of CD8 T cells in ankylosing spondylitis. General study findings and limits: The study identified a TCR beta motif of under 10 highly homologous variants that appeared characteristic of ankylosing spondylitis blood.

No antigen has been identified for these receptors. TCRdb processed the 5' RACE reads anew with MiXCR; each CDR3 protein has one entry. The data hold approximately 540,000 distinct CDR3 sequences, with about 12% observed a single time. Sequencing used blood, either unsorted or a sorted T cell fraction (not recorded which). Source of these receptors: a male donor with ankylosing spondylitis.

J is TRBJ1-5 and V is TRBV20-1, with D perhaps matching TRBD1 (5 bases). V was pared by 5 bases and J by 7 bases, with 18 bases between. Germline CDR1 DFQATT, CDR2 SNEGSKA (reference sequence). The CDR3 sequence is 14 residues long. The CDR3 protein is CSAQPSGGRQPQHF. The CDR3 DNA is TGCAGTGCTCAGCCCTCGGGGGGTCGGCAGCCCCAGCATTTT.

V gene TRBV7-2 combines with J gene TRBJ2-4; D possibly corresponds to TRBD1 (6 bases). This CDR3 has 15 amino acids. Looked up from germline, CDR1 is SGHTA and CDR2 is FQGNSA. V lost 5 bases and J lost 6, with 17 bases in between. The CDR3, as DNA: TGTGCCAGCAGCAGTGGGGGCGGCCGAGGAAACATTCAGTACTTC. This translates into CASSSGGGRGNIQYF.

This clonotype has more than one count but fewer than ten. CDR3 protein: CASSSTGTHTGELFF. The DNA of the CDR3 is TGTGCCAGCAGCTCAACCGGGACACACACCGGGGAGCTGTTTTTT. The chain couples TRBV7-2 to TRBJ2-2; maybe TRBD1 (6 bases). This CDR3 is built from 15 residues. Trimming took off 4 bases at V and 3 bases at J, with 12 bases between the two ends. The germline V gene has CDR1 SGHTA and CDR2 FQGNSA.

J is TRBJ1-1 and V is TRBV6-1, with a possible D match to TRBD1 (6 bases). Germline V gene data show CDR1 as MNHNS and CDR2 as SASEGT. CDR3 length equals 14 residues. V dropped 7 bases and J dropped 6 bases, with 18 bases sitting between them. Here the CDR3 DNA reads TGTGCCAGCACCGCGGGGGCCCTAAACGCTGAAGCTTTCTTT. This encodes CASTAGALNAEAFF.

This sequence joins TRBV5-1 and TRBJ2-2; D uncertain. The germline V gene has CDR1 SGHRS and CDR2 YFSETQ. This CDR3 has 16 amino acids. V was trimmed by 0 bases and J by 4 bases, leaving 13 bases between them. The DNA of the CDR3 is TGCGCCAGCAGCTTGGGGGTTTCGACAAGCACCGGGGAGCTGTTTTTT. Its protein is CASSLGVSTSTGELFF.

This clonotype has a handful of counts. The V call is TRBV2, the J call TRBJ2-7; tentatively, D is TRBD2 (5 bases). The germline CDR1 and CDR2 sequences are SNHLY and FYNNEI. V lost 3 bases and J lost 8, with 11 bases in between. CDR3 length: 12 amino acids. The CDR3 bases are TGTGCCAGCAGTGAGGGCGCTAGCCAGCAGTACTTC. This codes for CASSEGASQQYF.

In this sample, this clonotype turned up many times. CDR3 residues: CASSPTRGRGSYEQYV. CDR3 sequence (DNA): TGTGCCAGCAGTCCTACTAGGGGGAGGGGATCCTACGAGCAGTACGTC. The chain couples TRBV28 to TRBJ2-7, with a possible D match to TRBD2 (7 bases). V lost 5 bases and J 1 base, leaving 18 bases between the germline ends. CDR1 and CDR2 (germline): MDHEN, SYDVKM. This CDR3 is 16 amino acids long.

A word on this clonotype: A read error may be the cause here, since a much bigger clone is one base away. J is TRBJ1-1 and V is TRBV2; D remains ambiguous. The CDR3 has 12 amino acids. Germline CDR1 is SNHLY and CDR2 is FYNNEI. CDR3 DNA: TGTGCCAGCATCGAGTTGAACACTGAAGATTTCTTT. The encoded protein is CASIELNTEDFF.

This clonotype was counted many times. The chain employs TRBV5-1 and TRBJ2-1; a weak D match, TRBD2 (6 bases). Germline V gene lookup returns CDR1 SGHRS and CDR2 YFSETQ. The CDR3 runs 17 residues. The V and J ends lost 1 base and 0 bases respectively, with 14 bases between them. CDR3 sequence: CASSLRGGTSSYNEQFF. The CDR3 DNA is TGCGCCAGCAGCTTGAGGGGCGGGACGAGCTCCTACAATGAGCAGTTCTTC. Full variable domain (missing parts from reference TRBV5-1 and TRBJ2-1): KAGVTQTPRYLIKTRGQQVTLSCSPISGHRSVSWYQQTPGQGLQFLFEYFSETQRNKGNFPGRFSGRQFSNSRSEMNVSTLELGDSALYLCASSLRGGTSSYNEQFFGPGTRLTVL.

This clonotype occurred many times. The chain links TRBV12-3 or TRBV12-4 to TRBJ2-7, with 11 bases identical to TRBD2. The CDR3 has 14 amino acids. The junction had 8 bases not matched to a gene; V was cut back by 7 bases and J by 6 bases. The CDR3 sequence is CASNPGLAELEQYF. The DNA of the CDR3 is TGTGCCAGCAACCCGGGACTAGCGGAACTCGAGCAGTACTTC.

This clonotype was seen repeatedly, ten times or more. The genes are TRBV20-1 and TRBJ1-2; D call uncertain. V shed 3 bases and J shed 4 bases, with 3 bases lying between them. In germline, CDR1 is DFQATT, CDR2 SNEGSKA (reference sequence). The CDR3 is 10 amino acids. The CDR3 coding sequence is TGCAGTGCTAGCCGCTATGGCTACACCTTC. Translation gives CSASRYGYTF.

This clonotype was counted only a few times. V usage is TRBV10-3 and J usage is TRBJ2-3, with 8 bases lining up with TRBD2. The CDR3 extends over 15 amino acids. J lost 0 bases, V lost 7 bases, and 6 bases had no gene match. The germline V gene has CDR1 ENHRY and CDR2 SYGVKD. DNA for the CDR3: TGTGCCATCACGAACCGGGAGGGGAGCACAGATACGCAGTATTTT. As protein: CAITNREGSTDTQYF.

This clonotype was detected only once. The rearrangement uses TRBV21-1 and TRBJ2-6; the table's D gene call, TRBD1, was not cross checked with the DNA. TRBV21-1 is noted as a pseudogene. The CDR3 sequence is 19 residues long. CDR3 DNA: TGTGCCAGCAGCAAGCGGGGGGCTAATCGGGGCTCTGGGGCCAACGTCCTGACTTTC. Encoded protein: CASSKRGANRGSGANVLTF.

The chain uses TRBV6-5 and TRBJ2-5; D may be TRBD2 (6 bases). Germline lookup yields CDR1 MNHEY and CDR2 SVGAGI. The ends were cut back, 2 bases at V and 5 bases at J, with 18 bases in the middle. This CDR3 is 16 amino acids long. The CDR3 spells CASSYQIAETRETQYF. In nucleotides, the CDR3 is TGTGCCAGCAGTTACCAGATAGCGGAAACGCGGGAGACCCAGTACTTC.

The chain uses TRBV7-6 and TRBJ2-1; 14 bases line up with TRBD2. The junction had 9 bases not matched to a gene; V was cut back by 5 bases and J by 6 bases. The CDR3 extends over 17 amino acids. Germline assignment: CDR1 SGHVS and CDR2 FNYEAQ. The CDR3 reads CASSKTGTSGSVNEQFF. The CDR3 DNA follows: TGTGCCAGCAGCAAAACCGGGACTAGCGGGAGTGTCAATGAGCAGTTCTTC. Variable domain in full (rest from reference TRBV7-6 and TRBJ2-1): GAGVSQSPRYKVTKRGQDVALRCDPISGHVSLYWYRQALGQGPEFLTYFNYEAQQDKSGLPNDRFSAERPEGSISTLTIQRTEQRDSAMYRCASSKTGTSGSVNEQFFGPGTRLTVL.

The rearrangement joins TRBV21-1 to TRBJ2-2; TRBD1 is taken as the D call from the table, unchecked against the DNA. TRBV21-1 represents a pseudogene. The CDR3 loop spans 14 amino acids. The CDR3 DNA is TGTGCCAGCAGCCCGACAGGGCGCACCGGGGAGCTGTTTTTT. Protein product: CASSPTGRTGELFF.

The rearrangement uses TRBV20-1 and TRBJ1-5, with D possibly being TRBD1 (5 bases). Germline V gives CDR1 DFQATT, CDR2 SNEGSKA (reference sequence). The CDR3 is 16 amino acids. V was clipped by 4 bases and J by 0 bases, with 16 bases between them. The CDR3 DNA reads as TGCAGTGCTACCCTCTCAGGACACTATAGCAATCAGCCCCAGCATTTT. This gives the protein CSATLSGHYSNQPQHF.

The J gene is TRBJ1-6, the V gene TRBV12-3 or TRBV12-4; D not certain. V lost 5 bases to trimming and J lost 0 bases, with 11 bases between them. The CDR3 length is 16 residues. CDR3: CASSPDRSSYNSPLHF. CDR3 sequence (DNA): TGTGCCAGCAGTCCAGACCGGAGCTCCTATAATTCACCCCTCCACTTT.

This clonotype was recorded many times. CDR3 in DNA: TGTGCCAGCAGCCCCCGTGAACTAGCGTTCACCGGGGAGCTGTTTTTT. Translation gives CASSPRELAFTGELFF. The chain couples TRBV3-1 to TRBJ2-2, with 7 nucleotides matching TRBD2. Germline CDR1 reads LGHDT; CDR2 reads YNNKEL (reference sequence). The J segment lost 4 bases and the V segment lost 4 bases, leaving 9 bases of the junction unmatched. The CDR3 is 16 amino acids.

This clonotype was counted between two and nine times. The chain carries TRBV5-1 and TRBJ2-3; D ambiguous. Looked up from germline, CDR1 is SGHRS and CDR2 is YFSETQ. This CDR3 contains 13 residues. V shed 5 bases and J shed 4 bases, with 11 bases lying between them. CDR3 DNA: TGCGCCAGCAGGGGCCAAACATCAGATACGCAGTATTTT. Amino acids: CASRGQTSDTQYF.

This clonotype was seen only a few times. The J gene is TRBJ2-5, the V gene TRBV29-1, with TRBD2 matching 11 bases. V shed 6 bases and J 2 bases; nucleotides not matched to a gene: 5. Germline lookup yields CDR1 SQVTM and CDR2 ANQGSEA. The length of the CDR3 is 14 residues. In nucleotides, the CDR3 is TGCAGCGTCGGGACTAGCGGTAAACAAGAGACCCAGTACTTC. It is translated as CSVGTSGKQETQYF. Full variable domain (rest looked up from reference TRBV29-1 and TRBJ2-5): SAVISQKPSRDICQRGTSLTIQCQVDSQVTMMFWYRQQPGQSLTLIATANQGSEATYESGFVIDKFPISRPNLTFSTLTVSNMSPEDSSIYLCSVGTSGKQETQYFGPGTRLLVL.

This clonotype was counted a few times. Here the CDR3 DNA reads TGTGCCACCAGCAGAGCGGCCAGCGGGAGTGCGGATGAGCAGTTCTTC. It codes for CATSRAASGSADEQFF. The J gene is TRBJ2-1, the V gene TRBV15; 8 bases match TRBD2. V was pared by 1 base and J by 8 bases, with 10 bases of the junction left unmatched. Germline loops: CDR1 LNHNV, CDR2 YYDKDF (reference sequence). The CDR3 spans 16 residues.

This clonotype was picked up a small number of times. This rearrangement joins TRBV10-3 to TRBJ2-5, with D unresolved. CDR1 and CDR2 (germline): ENHRY, SYGVKD. Between the trimmed V and J ends, which lost 2 bases and 4 bases, there was a span of 8 bases. The CDR3 length is 13 residues. DNA of the CDR3: TGTGCCATCAGTGAGCGTTGGGGAGAGACCCAGTACTTC. Protein product: CAISERWGETQYF.